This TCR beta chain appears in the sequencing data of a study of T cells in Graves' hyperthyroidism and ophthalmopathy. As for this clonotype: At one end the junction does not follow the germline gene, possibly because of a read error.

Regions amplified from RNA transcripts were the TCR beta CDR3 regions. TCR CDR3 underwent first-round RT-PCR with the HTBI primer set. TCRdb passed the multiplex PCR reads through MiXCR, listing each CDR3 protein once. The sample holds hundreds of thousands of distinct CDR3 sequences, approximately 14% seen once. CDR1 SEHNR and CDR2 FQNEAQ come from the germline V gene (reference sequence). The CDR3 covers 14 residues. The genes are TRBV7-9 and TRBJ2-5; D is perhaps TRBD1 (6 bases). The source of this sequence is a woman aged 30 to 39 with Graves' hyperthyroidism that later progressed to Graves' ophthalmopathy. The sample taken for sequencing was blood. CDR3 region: CASSPRSGEESQYF. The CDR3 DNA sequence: TGTGCCAGCAGCCCCCGGTCAGGGGAAGAGAGCCAGTACTTC.